Below, 14 T cell receptor beta chains from the same sample are listed, as sequenced in a study of yellow fever vaccine responses in identical twins. TCRdb independently ran MiXCR on the RT-PCR reads; one entry per CDR3 protein. Of 20,000 to 25,000 distinct CDR3 sequences detected, around 74% appear once; the ten largest clones hold about 4.8%. The material sequenced was T cells from blood (PBMCs), unsorted or a sorted subset (not recorded which), taken before or after yellow fever vaccination (not recorded which). Receptor source: a woman aged 18-29 years who received the yellow fever vaccine.

The genes are TRBV13 and TRBJ2-7; D unclear. V lost 0 bases, J lost 0 bases, and 15 bases lay in between. The germline gives CDR1 PRHDT, CDR2 FYEKMQ (reference sequence). This CDR3 has 17 residues. CDR3 bases: TGTGCCAGCAGCTTAGGTCCTTTTGGGCACAGCTCCTACGAGCAGTACGTC. It specifies CASSLGPFGHSSYEQYV.

The rearrangement links TRBV23-1 to TRBJ1-5; weak D call: TRBD1 (6 bases). TRBV23-1 is an ORF; its function is uncertain. CDR3 length equals 15 residues. The V gene lost 0 bases and the J gene lost 5 bases, with 11 bases spanning the gap. The CDR3 nucleotides read TGCGCCAGCAGTCAATCAAAGGGGGGGTATCAGCCCCAGCATTTT. Translating it yields CASSQSKGGYQPQHF.

There are a few counts of this clonotype. This sequence joins TRBV20-1 and TRBJ2-7; 8 bases line up with TRBD2. The CDR3 length is 15 residues. Germline V gene data show CDR1 as DFQATT and CDR2 as SNEGSKA (reference sequence). V was clipped by 5 bases and J by 4 bases; unmatched bases: 13. The CDR3 coding sequence is TGCAGTGCTTCACCAGCCCCCGGGACTAGTTACGAGCAGTACTTC. It codes for CSASPAPGTSYEQYF.

In DNA form, the CDR3 reads TGCGCCAGCAGTGAGGGCCAGCGGAGCTACAATGAGCAGTTCTTC. Translation gives CASSEGQRSYNEQFF. The chain carries TRBV10-1 and TRBJ2-1; tentatively, D is TRBD2 (5 bases). Germline V lookup: CDR1 WNHNN, CDR2 SYGVQD (reference sequence). Trimming took off 2 bases at V and 3 bases at J, with 11 bases between the two ends. This CDR3 spans 15 amino acids.

This chain connects TRBV9 to TRBJ2-7; D is undetermined. CDR3 length: 10 residues. Germline values: CDR1 SGDLS, CDR2 YYNGEE. Trimming removed 3 bases at V and 4 bases at J, with 2 bases between. CDR3 amino acids: CASSAYEQYF. Written as DNA, the CDR3 is TGTGCCAGCAGCGCGTACGAGCAGTACTTC.

The CDR3 bases are TGCAGCGTTGAAAGGGAGGAAAACACTGAAGCTTTCTTT. It is translated as CSVEREENTEAFF. The chain carries TRBV29-1 and TRBJ1-1, with D uncertain. This CDR3 contains 13 residues. Deletions cut 2 bases from V and 2 bases from J, with 9 bases between. CDR1 and CDR2 from the germline V gene are SQVTM and ANQGSEA.

The rearrangement links TRBV11-3 to TRBJ2-5; D is unclear. CDR3 length: 13 amino acids. Germline CDR1 is SGHNT and CDR2 is YENEEA. Trimming took off 1 base at V and 1 base at J, with 4 bases between the two ends. DNA of the CDR3: TGTGCCAGCAGCTTAGGAGCCCAAGAGACCCAGTACTTC. Residues: CASSLGAQETQYF. The variable domain in full, with the rest retrieved from reference TRBV11-3 and TRBJ2-5, is EAGVVQSPRYKIIEKKQPVAFWCNPISGHNTLYWYLQNLGQGPELLIRYENEEAVDDSQLPKDRFSAERLKGVDSTLKIQPAELGDSAVYLCASSLGAQETQYFGPGTRLLVL.

V gene TRBV12-3 or TRBV12-4 combines with J gene TRBJ2-7; perhaps D is TRBD1 or TRBD2 (6 bases each). The CDR3 length is 13 residues. The V gene lost 3 bases and the J gene lost 4 bases, with 10 bases spanning the gap. The CDR3 spells CASSLGAGYEQYF. CDR3 sequence (DNA): TGTGCCAGCAGTTTGGGGGCGGGGTACGAGCAGTACTTC.

The chain links TRBV29-1 to TRBJ1-2; the D is unclear. Trimming took 6 bases from V and 6 from J, leaving 23 bases between them. This CDR3 has 15 amino acids. Germline V gene sequence: CDR1 SQVTM, CDR2 ANQGSEA. CDR3 loop: CSVPIMTRNVNGYTF. CDR3 coding DNA: TGCAGCGTCCCAATAATGACCAGAAACGTGAATGGCTACACCTTC.

Only one count was recorded for this clonotype. This chain uses TRBV12-3 or TRBV12-4 with TRBJ1-6, with D perhaps matching TRBD1 (5 bases). Between the trimmed V and J ends, which lost 2 bases and 9 bases, there was a span of 14 bases. CDR3 length: 15 amino acids. DNA for the CDR3: TGTGCCAGCAGTTTAACAGCCTGGGGGAGTTCACCCCTCCACTTT. Residues: CASSLTAWGSSPLHF.

The chain joins TRBV29-1 to TRBJ2-7; TRBD1 matches at 7 bases. From germline, CDR1 is SQVTM and CDR2 ANQGSEA. This CDR3 has 13 amino acids. The V segment lost 7 bases and the J segment 3 bases; nucleotides outside the gene matches: 9. This chain's CDR3 is CSALTGINYEQYF. The CDR3 nucleotides read TGCAGCGCCTTGACAGGGATCAACTACGAGCAGTACTTC.

The chain uses TRBV7-7 and TRBJ2-2; no reliable D call. V was shortened by 2 bases and J by 3 bases, with 4 bases between the two germline ends. This CDR3 has 13 residues. Per the germline V gene, CDR1 is SSHAT and CDR2 is FNYEAQ (reference sequence). The DNA for the CDR3 is TGTGCCAGCAGCTTAACCCACACCGGGGAGCTGTTTTTT. Translated: CASSLTHTGELFF.

CDR3 in DNA: TGTGCCATCCGGGGGGGAGTATCCGGAAACACCATATATTTT. It is translated as CAIRGGVSGNTIYF. The V call is TRBV10-3, the J call TRBJ1-3; D is possibly TRBD1 (5 bases). The CDR3 sequence is 14 residues long. V lost 8 bases and J lost 4, with 15 bases in between. Germline V gene lookup returns CDR1 ENHRY and CDR2 SYGVKD.

The V gene is TRBV7-1, the J gene TRBJ2-5; TRBD1 matches 7 bases. TRBV7-1 is identified as an open reading frame with a role that is uncertain. J gave up 2 bases and V 2 bases, and 5 bases lay outside the gene matches. The CDR3 loop spans 15 amino acids. The CDR3 DNA sequence: TGTGCCAGCAGCTCAACCCCGGGACAGCAAGAGACCCAGTACTTC. It translates to CASSSTPGQQETQYF.